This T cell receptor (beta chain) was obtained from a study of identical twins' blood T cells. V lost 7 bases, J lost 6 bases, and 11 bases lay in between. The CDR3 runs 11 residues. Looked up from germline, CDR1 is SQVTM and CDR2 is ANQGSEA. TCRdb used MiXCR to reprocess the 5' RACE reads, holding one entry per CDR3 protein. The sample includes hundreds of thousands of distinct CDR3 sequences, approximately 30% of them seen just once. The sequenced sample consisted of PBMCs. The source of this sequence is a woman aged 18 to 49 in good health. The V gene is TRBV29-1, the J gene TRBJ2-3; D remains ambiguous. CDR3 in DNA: TGCAGCGCACGTGCGGTCGATACGCAGTATTTT. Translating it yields CSARAVDTQYF.